This is a list of T cell receptor beta chains from one sample in a study of T cells after somatic rescue of genetic block. Clones were read by immunoSEQ multiplex PCR, and TCRdb kept only the in-frame ones, dropping some. The data show tens of thousands of clones, with approximately 90% seen just once and less than 3.5% held by the top ten. The sample taken for sequencing was peripheral blood mononuclear cells (PBMCs). The receptor source for this set is a middle-aged man. CDR3s include the opening cysteine and the closing phenylalanine or tryptophan. D genes are given only for firm matches. Only some rows state a clone size, as once, few, many or a class for expanded clones.

CDR3	DNA	V	J	D	size
CASTSFQGTRYSPLHF	TGTGCCAGCACTTCTTTCCAAGGGACCCGGTATTCACCCCTCCACTTT	TRBV27	TRBJ1-6	NA	NA
CASAIGGSTYEQYF	TGTGCCAGCGCTATCGGGGGCTCTACCTACGAGCAGTACTTC	TRBV28	TRBJ2-7	NA	NA
CASSQARTAASTDTQYF	TGCGCCAGCAGCCAAGCCCGGACTGCCGCCAGCACAGATACGCAGTATTTT	TRBV4-3	TRBJ2-3	NA	few
CASSEILGSGNTIYF	TGTGCCAGCAGTGAAATCCTGGGGTCTGGAAACACCATATATTTT	TRBV6-1	TRBJ1-3	NA	NA
CASSLGAASRANVLTF	TGTGCCAGCAGTTTAGGTGCGGCATCAAGGGCCAACGTCCTGACTTTC	TRBV27	TRBJ2-6	NA	few
CASQTPYEQYF	TGTGCCAGTCAGACCCCTTACGAGCAGTACTTC	TRBV6-6	TRBJ2-7	NA	NA
CASSQQGAGNTIYF	TGTGCCAGCAGCCAACAGGGGGCTGGAAACACCATATATTTT	TRBV6-5	TRBJ1-3	TRBD1	NA
CASSLAYMNTEAFF	TGTGCCAGCAGCTTGGCATACATGAACACTGAAGCTTTCTTT	TRBV7-9	TRBJ1-1	NA	NA
CASSNNGVAYEQYF	TGTGCCAGCAGCAACAACGGGGTGGCCTACGAGCAGTACTTC	TRBV7-2	TRBJ2-7	NA	once
CASRGGGGTGELFF	TGCGCCAGCAGGGGAGGGGGAGGCACCGGGGAGCTGTTTTTT	TRBV10-2	TRBJ2-2	NA	NA
CASSRGRTQYF	TGTGCCAGCAGTCGGGGTAGGACGCAGTATTTT	TRBV6-6	TRBJ2-3	NA	NA
CASTVTGRNEKLFF	TGTGCCAGCACCGTGACAGGGAGGAATGAAAAACTGTTTTTT	TRBV5-5	TRBJ1-4	TRBD1	NA
CASSQVGTAFEKLFF	TGCGCCAGCAGCCAAGTGGGGACAGCCTTTGAAAAACTGTTTTTT	TRBV4-1	TRBJ1-4	TRBD1	NA
CASSSRGGGSEKLFF	TGTGCCAGCAGCTCCCGGGGGGGAGGGAGCGAAAAACTGTTTTTT	TRBV5-4	TRBJ1-4	NA	once
CASSYSRTNEKLFF	TGTGCCAGCAGTTACTCGAGAACTAATGAAAAACTGTTTTTT	TRBV6-5	TRBJ1-4	NA	NA
CASSYLGDYPPNEQFF	TGTGCCAGCAGTTATTTGGGGGACTACCCTCCCAATGAGCAGTTCTTC	TRBV6-7	TRBJ2-1	TRBD2	NA
CASRRGLAGELFF	TGCGCCAGCAGACGTGGACTAGCCGGGGAGCTGTTTTTT	TRBV5-1	TRBJ2-2	TRBD2	once
CASNPGRTGGYTF	TGTGCCAGCAACCCCGGGCGGACGGGTGGCTACACCTTC	TRBV2	TRBJ1-2	NA	NA
CASSKSGLNSYEQYF	TGTGCCAGCAGTAAATCTGGACTAAACTCCTACGAGCAGTACTTC	TRBV6-1	TRBJ2-7	NA	few
CASSLGHTQPQHF	TGTGCCAGCAGCTTAGGACACACCCAGCCCCAGCATTTT	TRBV7-2	TRBJ1-5	NA	NA
CASSYPGQTQYF	TGTGCCAGCAGTTACCCCGGACAGACCCAGTACTTC	TRBV6-6	TRBJ2-5	NA	NA